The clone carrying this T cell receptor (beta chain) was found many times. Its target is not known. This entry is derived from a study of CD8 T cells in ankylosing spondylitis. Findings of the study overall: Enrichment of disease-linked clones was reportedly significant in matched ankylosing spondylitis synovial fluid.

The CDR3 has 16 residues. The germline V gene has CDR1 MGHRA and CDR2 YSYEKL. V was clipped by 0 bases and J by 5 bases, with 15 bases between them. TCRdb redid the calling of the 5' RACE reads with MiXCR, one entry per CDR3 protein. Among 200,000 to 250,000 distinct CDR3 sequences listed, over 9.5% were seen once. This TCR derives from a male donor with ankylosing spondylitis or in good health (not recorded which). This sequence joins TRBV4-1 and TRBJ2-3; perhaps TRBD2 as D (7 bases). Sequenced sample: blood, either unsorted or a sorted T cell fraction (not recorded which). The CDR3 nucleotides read TGCGCCAGCAGCCAAGATCTCTCGGGGGGCCAAGATACGCAGTATTTT. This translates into CASSQDLSGGQDTQYF.